The TCR beta chain under discussion was sequenced for a study of PD-1 blockade in classical Hodgkin lymphoma. The V and J ends lost 5 bases and 1 base respectively, with 11 bases between them. The length of the CDR3 is 14 residues. Germline assignment: CDR1 LNHDA and CDR2 SQIVND (reference sequence). Method: immunoSEQ multiplex PCR; TCRdb's copy keeps in-frame clones and lacks some. Of roughly 60,000 clones listed, more than 80% were seen once; the top ten hold around 10%. Worth noting for this clone: The target antigen is unknown.

Study outcomes and limitations: In CD4+ cells, TCR diversity went up significantly by C4D1, but in CD8+ cells it did not. Initiation of nivolumab under 1 year after ASCT led to exclusion of patients. It was reported that newly diagnosed patients had less baseline TCR diversity than healthy donors.

The sample's time point: cycle 4 day 1 (C4D1), after five to seven weeks of nivolumab. In every patient, relapse followed autologous stem cell transplantation, while exposure to brentuximab vedotin differed. Sample: peripheral blood mononuclear cells (PBMCs), taken before the fourth cycle of nivolumab. The J gene is TRBJ1-1, the V gene TRBV19; possibly TRBD1 for D (5 bases). The clonotype comes from a human donor with classical Hodgkin lymphoma. CDR3 coding DNA: TGTGCCAGTAGTCTCTGGACATCGAACACTGAAGCTTTCTTT. Encoded protein: CASSLWTSNTEAFF.